Given below is one T cell receptor beta chain in context. Germline V gene data show CDR1 as MGHRA and CDR2 as YSYEKL. The germline V and J ends were trimmed by 1 base and 2 bases, with 5 bases remaining between them. This CDR3 has 13 residues. The entry originates in a study of yellow fever vaccine responses in identical twins. TCRdb analysed the RT-PCR reads with MiXCR anew, one entry per CDR3 protein. The top ten clones hold around 2% of a sample with 9,500 or so distinct CDR3 sequences, 83% of them seen once. The clonotype originates from a young woman who received the yellow fever vaccine. The sequencing here drew on T cells from blood (PBMCs), unsorted or a sorted subset (not recorded which), taken before or after yellow fever vaccination (not recorded which). The chain uses TRBV4-1 and TRBJ1-1; unclear D gene. CDR3 loop: CASSQVRNTEAFF. Written as DNA, the CDR3 is TGCGCCAGCAGCCAAGTCAGAAACACTGAAGCTTTCTTT.